Listed below are T cell receptor beta chains from one sample, sequenced in a study of T cell responses to AZD1222 COVID-19 vaccine. Profiled with immunoSEQ multiplex PCR; TCRdb holds only in-frame clones, not every one. Altogether around 150,000 clones are present, roughly nine tenths being singletons, with the ten largest covering around 1%. The specimen comprised peripheral blood, sampled 28 days after the second AZD1222 dose. These receptors all stem from an adult who received the AZD1222 COVID-19 vaccine. Both conserved end residues are part of each CDR3. The D gene is left open where the match is weak.

V,length,D,J,CDR3,DNA
TRBV11-2,15,NA,TRBJ1-5,CASSLGHQGAQPQHF,TGTGCCAGCAGCTTAGGTCATCAGGGAGCGCAGCCCCAGCATTTT
TRBV10-3,16,TRBD2,TRBJ2-7,CAISPRASGVSYEQYF,TGTGCCATCAGTCCCCGTGCTAGCGGGGTCTCCTACGAGCAGTACTTC
TRBV24-1,20,TRBD1,TRBJ1-5,CATSDLGGQGVNKRNQPQHF,TGTGCCACCAGTGATCTAGGAGGACAGGGGGTAAATAAACGCAATCAGCCCCAGCATTTT
TRBV3-1/TRBV3-2,14,NA,TRBJ2-7,CASSHAEGSYEQYF,TGTGCCAGCAGCCACGCGGAAGGGTCCTACGAGCAGTACTTC
TRBV12-3/TRBV12-4,12,NA,TRBJ1-1,CASSLRQNEAFF,TGTGCCAGCAGTTTACGACAGAATGAAGCTTTCTTT
TRBV6-5,14,NA,TRBJ1-1,CASSNPEGRTEAFF,TGTGCCAGCAGTAATCCGGAAGGTCGGACTGAAGCTTTCTTT
TRBV10-3,15,NA,TRBJ1-2,CAISEVDSKFYGYTF,TGTGCCATCAGTGAGGTGGACAGTAAATTCTATGGCTACACCTTC
TRBV7-9,13,NA,TRBJ1-2,CASSSPRWLGYTF,TGTGCCAGCAGCTCCCCCCGGTGGCTGGGCTACACCTTC
TRBV5-5,12,NA,TRBJ2-5,CASSLVEETQYF,TGTGCCAGCAGCTTGGTGGAGGAGACCCAGTACTTC
TRBV29-1,13,NA,TRBJ2-7,CSVEGIRDREQYF,TGCAGCGTTGAAGGTATCAGGGATCGCGAGCAGTACTTC
TRBV9,16,NA,TRBJ2-1,CASSVAGQSSYNEQFF,TGTGCCAGCAGCGTAGCGGGGCAGAGCTCCTACAATGAGCAGTTCTTC
TRBV10-3,16,NA,TRBJ1-6,CAISESGRMVNSPLHF,TGTGCCATCAGTGAGTCGGGGCGGATGGTTAATTCACCCCTCCACTTT
TRBV5-1,15,TRBD1,TRBJ1-5,CASSLTGDSNQPQHF,TGCGCCAGCAGCCTTACAGGGGATAGCAATCAGCCCCAGCATTTT
TRBV7-9,14,NA,TRBJ2-7,CASSLPAASYEQYF,TGTGCCAGCAGCTTACCCGCTGCATCCTACGAGCAGTACTTC
TRBV6-1,15,NA,TRBJ1-5,CASSEVWEGGTPQHF,TGTGCCAGCAGTGAAGTATGGGAGGGGGGGACGCCCCAGCATTTT
TRBV7-9,15,NA,TRBJ1-6,CASSRESSYNSPLHF,TGTGCCAGCAGCAGGGAAAGCTCCTATAATTCACCCCTCCACTTT